This T cell receptor (beta chain) emerged from a study of blood T cells in healthy people across ages. Deletions cut 1 base from V and 1 base from J, with 16 bases between. CDR1 is SEHNR, CDR2 FQNEAQ, per germline (reference sequence). The CDR3 has 17 amino acids. General study findings and limits: Among T cells, TCR beta diversity per million cells dropped roughly linearly as age rose.

Next came a second PCR, run for about 6 to 11 cycles, which used a sample-barcoded 5' primer along with a J-beta primer mix. Every sample gave at least 3 million paired-end reads containing CDR3. One entry per CDR3 protein, called by TCRdb with MiXCR from the 5' RACE reads. The profile covers about 1.7 million distinct CDR3 sequences, with about 30% appearing a single time and around 7.7% taken by the ten largest. Notes on this clonotype: Its antigen is not known.

This TCR derives from a woman aged 25 to 39 in good health. V and J are TRBV7-9 and TRBJ1-1; perhaps TRBD1 as D (6 bases). The source material was blood. In DNA form, the CDR3 reads TGTGCCAGCAGCTTAGGTACTGGGGGCAAACAGAACACTGAAGCTTTCTTT. Protein: CASSLGTGGKQNTEAFF.